Presented here are 31 T cell receptor beta chains from one specimen sequenced in a study of blood T cell repertoires in COVID-19. The repertoire was sequenced with immunoSEQ multiplex PCR; TCRdb's copy has only in-frame clones and lacks some. This sample has roughly 200,000 clones, with about 76% found just once. The sequenced sample was peripheral blood. These receptor sequences come from a woman between 45 and 65 years old with active or convalescent COVID-19.

The J gene is TRBJ1-6, the V gene TRBV6-1, with TRBD1 matching 12 bases. There are 18 residues in the CDR3. The V gene's germline CDR1 is MNHNS and CDR2 SASEGT. Trimming took 4 bases from V and 8 from J; bases not matched to a gene: 12. The CDR3 is CASSGTGTGGPSYSPLHF. The CDR3 DNA reads as TGTGCCAGCAGTGGGACCGGGACAGGGGGCCCTTCCTATTCACCCCTCCACTTT.

J is TRBJ2-5 and V is TRBV19; 10 bases are a match to TRBD1. Germline CDR1 reads LNHDA; CDR2 reads SQIVND (reference sequence). The CDR3 length is 16 residues. V was pared by 5 bases and J by 3 bases, with 9 bases of the junction left unmatched. CDR3 protein: CASSGRGTGAEETQYF. The DNA for the CDR3 is TGTGCCAGTAGTGGGAGAGGGACAGGGGCGGAAGAGACCCAGTACTTC.

CDR3 bases: TGTGCCAGCAGTGCCACGCCGTGGAGCTCCTACAATGAGCAGTTCTTC. Encoded protein: CASSATPWSSYNEQFF. V is TRBV28 and J is TRBJ2-1; no firm D call. CDR1 is MDHEN, CDR2 SYDVKM, per germline. With 5 bases removed from V and 0 bases from J, the gap between germline ends came to 14 bases. The CDR3 is made up of 16 amino acids.

The gene calls are TRBV19 and TRBJ1-2; D gene unclear. This CDR3 comprises 14 residues. Germline lookup yields CDR1 LNHDA and CDR2 SQIVND (reference sequence). Trimming shortened V by 3 bases and J by 9 bases, and 17 bases separated the two germline ends. The CDR3: CASSIGEAVGSYTF. DNA of the CDR3: TGTGCCAGTAGTATCGGGGAAGCAGTGGGTAGCTACACCTTC.

The chain uses TRBV6-6 and TRBJ2-3; 10 nucleotides match TRBD1. V lost 6 bases to trimming and J lost 2 bases; unmatched junction nucleotides: 8. Germline CDR1 reads MNHNY; CDR2 reads SVGAGI (reference sequence). CDR3 length: 16 amino acids. Written as DNA, the CDR3 is TGTGCCAGCAGGCAGGGGACAGGGGCCGCCACAGATACGCAGTATTTT. This gives the protein CASRQGTGAATDTQYF.

J is TRBJ1-2 and V is TRBV28; TRBD1 matches 7 bases. Looked up from germline, CDR1 is MDHEN and CDR2 is SYDVKM. This CDR3 is 16 amino acids long. V shed 5 bases and J 4 bases; nucleotides not matched to a gene: 13. CDR3 sequence reads: CASSRQGTARGYGYTF. The CDR3 coding sequence is TGTGCCAGCAGTCGACAAGGGACAGCGAGGGGCTATGGCTACACCTTC.

This clone was detected ten times or more. The J gene is TRBJ2-7, the V gene TRBV5-6; perhaps TRBD2 as D (5 bases). The CDR3 runs 13 residues. Deletions cut 2 bases from V and 3 bases from J, with 9 bases between. Germline CDR1 and CDR2: SGHDT and YYEEEE. CDR3 nucleotide sequence: TGTGCCAGCAGCTTATGGACTCACTACGAGCAGTACTTC. Translated, it gives CASSLWTHYEQYF.

This chain links TRBV10-3 with TRBJ2-7; TRBD2 matches at 7 bases. Per the germline V gene, CDR1 is ENHRY and CDR2 is SYGVKD. Unmatched junction bases numbered 8, after V lost 6 bases and J lost 0 bases. The CDR3 extends over 15 amino acids. The CDR3 reads CAISPLSGGSYEQYF. DNA for the CDR3: TGTGCCATCAGCCCCCTCTCGGGGGGCTCCTACGAGCAGTACTTC.

The chain is built from TRBV13 and TRBJ1-1, with 9 bases lining up with TRBD1. J lost 3 bases, V lost 5 bases, and 10 bases had no gene match. This CDR3 is 16 amino acids long. In germline, CDR1 is PRHDT, CDR2 FYEKMQ (reference sequence). The CDR3 DNA sequence: TGTGCCAGCAGCCAAGGGACAGGGTATGTGGACACTGAAGCTTTCTTT. It encodes CASSQGTGYVDTEAFF.

This clone was observed a single time. The chain couples TRBV11-2 to TRBJ2-2, with 7 bases lining up with TRBD1. The tail of the sequence fits TRBJ1-3 better, so the J call may be wrong. Germline-derived CDR1 and CDR2 are SGHAT and FQNNGV. This CDR3 is 15 amino acids long. The CDR3 here is CASSGDSHSGNTIYF. CDR3 coding DNA: TGTGCCAGCAGCGGGGACAGCCACTCTGGAAACACCATATATTTT.

The V gene is TRBV9, the J gene TRBJ2-7; 12 bases align to TRBD2. The CDR3 length is 14 residues. V was clipped by 4 bases and J by 5 bases; unmatched bases: 4. Germline V CDR1 and CDR2: SGDLS, YYNGEE. The CDR3 bases are TGTGCCAGCAGCCGCGGACTAGCGGGAAACGAGCAGTACTTC. Translated, it gives CASSRGLAGNEQYF.

V gene TRBV18 combines with J gene TRBJ1-5; possibly TRBD1 for D (5 bases). The V gene lost 6 bases and the J gene lost 5 bases, with 11 bases spanning the gap. This CDR3 has 13 residues. Germline V gene data show CDR1 as KGHSH and CDR2 as LQKENI. The CDR3 reads CASSHDRDQPQHF. The CDR3 coding sequence is TGTGCCAGCTCCCACGACAGAGATCAGCCCCAGCATTTT.

The chain has TRBV18 and TRBJ2-3, with 12 nucleotides matching TRBD1. This CDR3 has 15 amino acids. Germline V gene lookup returns CDR1 KGHSH and CDR2 LQKENI. V was pared by 2 bases and J by 5 bases, with 2 bases of the junction left unmatched. CDR3 DNA: TGTGCCAGCTCACCAAGGGACAGGGGGCAAGATACGCAGTATTTT. Translated, it gives CASSPRDRGQDTQYF.

The CDR3 bases are TGCGCCAGCAGCGGCGGGAGGGGAGAGGGTGGCTACACCTTC. This translates into CASSGGRGEGGYTF. The chain combines TRBV5-1 with TRBJ1-2; D is possibly TRBD1 (5 bases). Trimming removed 4 bases from V and 7 bases from J, with 17 bases in between. The V gene's germline CDR1 is SGHRS and CDR2 YFSETQ. This CDR3 has 14 amino acids. Filled out from reference TRBV5-1 and TRBJ1-2, the complete variable domain reads KAGVTQTPRYLIKTRGQQVTLSCSPISGHRSVSWYQQTPGQGLQFLFEYFSETQRNKGNFPGRFSGRQFSNSRSEMNVSTLELGDSALYLCASSGGRGEGGYTFGSGTRLTVV.

This clone was detected only a few times. The chain has TRBV5-1 and TRBJ1-1; D unclear. This CDR3 region has 14 residues. Trimming left V 0 bases short and J 4 bases short, with 10 bases between. Germline loops: CDR1 SGHRS, CDR2 YFSETQ. CDR3 loop: CASSLGPGTTEAFF. DNA for the CDR3: TGCGCCAGCAGCTTGGGGCCAGGAACCACTGAAGCTTTCTTT.

This sequence joins TRBV30 and TRBJ2-5; 9 bases map to TRBD1. The CDR3 extends over 12 amino acids. J lost 4 bases, V lost 3 bases, and 0 bases had no gene match. Per germline, CDR1 GTSNPN and CDR2 SVGIG (reference sequence). The CDR3 nucleotides read TGTGCCTGGAGGACAGGGGGAGAGACCCAGTACTTC. Its protein product is CAWRTGGETQYF.

The V and J genes are TRBV18 and TRBJ1-5; 10 nucleotides match TRBD1. Per the germline V gene, CDR1 is KGHSH and CDR2 is LQKENI. With 3 bases clipped from V and 3 bases from J, the junction kept 5 bases outside the gene matches. The CDR3 loop spans 16 amino acids. The CDR3 here is CASSPGQGSSNQPQHF. In nucleotides, the CDR3 is TGTGCCAGCTCACCGGGACAGGGGTCGTCCAATCAGCCCCAGCATTTT.

The chain uses TRBV2 and TRBJ1-5, with D unclear. This CDR3 comprises 14 residues. Per the germline V gene, CDR1 is SNHLY and CDR2 is FYNNEI. Trimming removed 5 bases at V and 0 bases at J, with 8 bases between. The CDR3 reads CASSHTYSNQPQHF. The CDR3 DNA reads TGTGCCAGCAGTCACACATATAGCAATCAGCCCCAGCATTTT.

This chain uses TRBV9 with TRBJ2-2, with a weak D call TRBD1 (6 bases). The CDR3 loop spans 15 amino acids. The germline gives CDR1 SGDLS, CDR2 YYNGEE. V was shortened by 6 bases and J by 6 bases, with 18 bases between the two germline ends. The CDR3 here is CASTRGQPGAGELFF. CDR3 DNA sequence: TGTGCCAGCACCAGAGGACAGCCCGGGGCCGGGGAGCTGTTTTTT.

The V call is TRBV6-1, the J call TRBJ1-2, with D perhaps matching TRBD1 (5 bases). Germline values: CDR1 MNHNS, CDR2 SASEGT. V was clipped by 1 base and J by 5 bases, with 14 bases between them. The CDR3 extends over 15 amino acids. CDR3 in amino acids: CASSEVGVPSYGYTF. As DNA, the CDR3 is TGTGCCAGCAGTGAAGTAGGGGTCCCCTCTTATGGCTACACCTTC.

The chain combines TRBV5-1 with TRBJ1-3, with D possibly being TRBD1 (5 bases). The CDR3 is 16 amino acids. Germline V lookup: CDR1 SGHRS, CDR2 YFSETQ. Trimming took 0 bases from V and 0 from J, leaving 10 bases between them. Here the CDR3 reads CASSLAGYSSGNTIYF. CDR3 DNA: TGCGCCAGCAGCTTGGCAGGGTACTCCTCTGGAAACACCATATATTTT.

The V and J genes are TRBV7-2 and TRBJ1-5, with D hard to call. Germline CDR1 is SGHTA and CDR2 is FQGNSA. The CDR3 extends over 15 amino acids. Trimming removed 3 bases from V and 2 bases from J, with 11 bases in between. CDR3 region: CASSFERSGNQPQHF. CDR3 nucleotides: TGTGCCAGCAGCTTTGAGAGATCTGGCAATCAGCCCCAGCATTTT.

CDR3 nucleotide sequence: TGTGCCAGCAGTAATACAAACAACTATGGCTACACCTTC. Translated, it gives CASSNTNNYGYTF. This rearrangement joins TRBV12-3 or TRBV12-4 to TRBJ1-2, with D unclear. CDR3 size: 13 residues. V shed 5 bases and J shed 2 bases, with 9 bases lying between them.

This chain links TRBV6-5 with TRBJ2-7; weak D call: TRBD2 (6 bases). The germline CDR1 and CDR2 sequences are MNHEY and SVGAGI. The ends were cut back, 2 bases at V and 3 bases at J, with 11 bases in the middle. This CDR3 is built from 14 residues. The CDR3 nucleotides read TGTGCCAGCAGTTACGGAGGGCTAAACTACGAGCAGTACTTC. Protein product: CASSYGGLNYEQYF.

The V gene is TRBV10-2, the J gene TRBJ2-5; D is perhaps TRBD2 (6 bases). Germline V gene lookup returns CDR1 WSHSY and CDR2 SAAADI. Deletions cut 2 bases from V and 4 bases from J, with 14 bases between. The CDR3 extends over 15 amino acids. The CDR3 protein is CASSENSGESETQYF. In DNA, the CDR3 is TGCGCCAGCAGTGAGAATTCGGGGGAGTCAGAGACCCAGTACTTC.

This sequence joins TRBV30 and TRBJ1-1; 7 positions agree with TRBD1. From germline, CDR1 is GTSNPN and CDR2 SVGIG (reference sequence). The ends lost 4 bases at V and 2 bases at J; junction bases unmatched: 10. The length of the CDR3 is 15 residues. For the CDR3, the DNA is TGTGCCTGGACCGAACCCACAGGGGTAAACACTGAAGCTTTCTTT. Its protein is CAWTEPTGVNTEAFF.

The V and J genes are TRBV4-3 and TRBJ2-1; 8 nucleotides align to TRBD2. The V gene's germline CDR1 is LGHNA and CDR2 YSLEER. V lost 0 bases, J lost 0 bases, and 13 bases stayed unmatched. CDR3 length: 20 residues. CDR3 sequence (DNA): TGCGCCAGCAGCCAAGAACACCAGGGAGTTAGCGGGACCTCCTACAATGAGCAGTTCTTC. This codes for CASSQEHQGVSGTSYNEQFF.

The rearrangement joins TRBV30 to TRBJ2-2; 13 bases line up with TRBD2. V shed 3 bases, J shed 0 bases, and the junction held 13 bases outside the gene matches. CDR3 length: 20 residues. CDR1 is GTSNPN, CDR2 SVGIG, per germline (reference sequence). CDR3 loop: CAWSRYVGTSGVANTGELFF. The CDR3 nucleotides are TGTGCCTGGAGCAGATACGTCGGGACTAGCGGGGTCGCGAACACCGGGGAGCTGTTTTTT.

J is TRBJ1-1 and V is TRBV12-3 or TRBV12-4; D is ambiguous. Trimming pared 2 bases from V and 6 bases from J, leaving 10 bases between. The CDR3 loop spans 13 amino acids. Here the CDR3 DNA reads TGTGCCAGCAGTTTATTCGGGTACGCTGAAGCTTTCTTT. This translates into CASSLFGYAEAFF.

This chain uses TRBV7-2 with TRBJ2-4; 7 bases fit TRBD1. The J segment lost 2 bases and the V segment lost 6 bases, leaving 1 base of the junction unmatched. CDR1 is SGHTA and CDR2 is FQGNSA in the germline V gene. This CDR3 contains 13 residues. For the CDR3, the DNA is TGTGCCAGCAGTAGGGGGCCCAAAAACATTCAGTACTTC. Its translation is CASSRGPKNIQYF.

This chain connects TRBV7-9 to TRBJ2-7; TRBD2 is a possible D gene (5 bases). The CDR3 extends over 14 amino acids. The V end lost 2 bases, the J end lost 1 base, and 9 bases lay between the germline ends. Germline-derived CDR1 and CDR2 are SEHNR and FQNEAQ (reference sequence). This chain's CDR3 is CASSLRGGSYEQYF. The CDR3 DNA sequence: TGTGCCAGCAGCTTACGCGGAGGTTCCTACGAGCAGTACTTC.